One and the same sample provided the 6 T cell receptor beta chains below, sequenced in a study of OX40 agonist ivuxolimab in advanced cancers. Libraries were built with the immunoSEQ multiplex PCR assay. Not all clones reach the TCRdb copy of this immuneACCESS table, which keeps in-frame sequences only. Checked studies attribute under half of the gap to unresolved V genes and leave the rest unexplained. The sample table contains approximately 30,000 clones; only one count was recorded for around 88% of them. The top ten constitute about 32% of the sample. Source: CD4+ or CD8+ T cells sorted from blood, taken in a trial of the OX40 agonist ivuxolimab. The receptor set was obtained from an adult with an advanced solid tumor such as melanoma, head and neck, liver or kidney cancer.

The chain recombines TRBV6-6 with TRBJ1-1; 7 bases are shared with TRBD1. CDR1 and CDR2 (germline): MNHNY, SVGAGI (reference sequence). The CDR3 sequence is 13 residues long. J was trimmed by 5 bases and V by 7 bases; bases with no gene match: 7. The CDR3 DNA follows: TGTGCCAGCATGGCAGGGGGAGTAACTGAAGCTTTCTTT. Translation gives CASMAGGVTEAFF.

This chain joins TRBV20-1 and TRBJ1-5; 7 bases are a match to TRBD1. Germline V lookup: CDR1 DFQATT, CDR2 SNEGSKA (reference sequence). The CDR3 is 11 residues long. J lost 11 bases, V lost 0 bases, and 1 base had no gene match. The chain's CDR3 is CSAREDRTQHF. For the CDR3, the DNA is TGCAGTGCTAGAGAGGACAGGACCCAGCATTTT.

The chain recombines TRBV19 with TRBJ1-3, with D hard to call. Trimming pared 4 bases from V and 4 bases from J, leaving 2 bases between. The CDR3 is made up of 11 amino acids. Germline CDR1 LNHDA, CDR2 SQIVND (reference sequence). CDR3 sequence reads: CASSSGNTIYF. The CDR3 DNA reads TGTGCCAGTAGTAGCGGAAACACCATATATTTT. The entire variable domain, with the rest obtained from reference TRBV19 and TRBJ1-3, is as follows: DGGITQSPKYLFRKEGQNVTLSCEQNLNHDAMYWYRQDPGQGLRLIYYSQIVNDFQKGDIAEGYSVSREKKESFPLTVTSAQKNPTAFYLCASSSGNTIYFGEGSWLTVV.

The chain has TRBV4-3 and TRBJ1-2; no firm D call. Germline assignment: CDR1 LGHNA and CDR2 YSLEER. The CDR3 covers 14 residues. V was shortened by 1 base and J by 4 bases, with 10 bases between the two germline ends. The CDR3 loop reads CASSQVVSGYGYTF. CDR3 nucleotide sequence: TGCGCCAGCAGCCAAGTCGTCTCTGGCTATGGCTACACCTTC.

The chain employs TRBV5-6 and TRBJ2-5; 7 nucleotides agree with TRBD1. Germline trimming cut 2 bases from V and 5 bases from J; bases unmatched to any gene: 3. The CDR3 covers 13 residues. CDR1 and CDR2 (germline): SGHDT, YYEEEE. The CDR3 sequence: CASSFDREETQYF. Written as DNA, the CDR3 is TGTGCCAGCAGCTTCGACAGGGAGGAGACCCAGTACTTC. The whole variable domain, filled in from reference TRBV5-6 and TRBJ2-5, reads DAGVTQSPTHLIKTRGQQVTLRCSPKSGHDTVSWYQQALGQGPQFIFQYYEEEERQRGNFPDRFSGHQFPNYSSELNVNALLLGDSALYLCASSFDREETQYFGPGTRLLVL.

This chain joins TRBV6-5 and TRBJ1-1; D ambiguous. Trimming removed 0 bases from V and 5 bases from J, with 7 bases in between. This CDR3 has 13 residues. Looked up from germline, CDR1 is MNHEY and CDR2 is SVGAGI. Written as DNA, the CDR3 is TGTGCCAGCAGTTACTCGCCGCAGACTGAAGCTTTCTTT. Its protein product is CASSYSPQTEAFF.